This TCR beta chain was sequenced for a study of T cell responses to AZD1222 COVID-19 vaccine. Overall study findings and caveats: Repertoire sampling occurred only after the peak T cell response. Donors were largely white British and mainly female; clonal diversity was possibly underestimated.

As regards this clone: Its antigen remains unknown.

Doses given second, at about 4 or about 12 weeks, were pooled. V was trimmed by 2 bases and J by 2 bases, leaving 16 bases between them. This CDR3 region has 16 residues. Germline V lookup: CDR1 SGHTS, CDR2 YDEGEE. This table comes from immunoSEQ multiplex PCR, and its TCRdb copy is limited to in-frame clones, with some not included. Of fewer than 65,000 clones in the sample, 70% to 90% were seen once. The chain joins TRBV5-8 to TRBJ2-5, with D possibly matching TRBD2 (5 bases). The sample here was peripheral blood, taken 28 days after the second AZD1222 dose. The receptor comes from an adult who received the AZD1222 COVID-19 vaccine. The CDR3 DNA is TGTGCCAGCAGCTTTTCAGGAGCGGCCCGACAAGAGACCCAGTACTTC. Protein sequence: CASSFSGAARQETQYF.